What follows describes a single T cell receptor beta chain. Antigen unknown. This record belongs to a study of cytomegalovirus exposure and HLA in healthy donors. Across the whole study: The 120 validation repertoires used the same platform as the 550 to 700 first-cohort repertoires (as reported by a later analysis).

The assay was immunoSEQ multiplex PCR, and TCRdb's table has in-frame clones only and misses some. The table has fewer than 95,000 clones, about four fifths seen once; the top ten hold about an eighth. Whole-study findings and limits: Rare TCR sequences predominated, though certain public TCRs were found in many donors.

V lost 6 bases, J lost 12 bases, and 18 bases stayed unmatched. The CDR3 extends over 17 amino acids. Per the germline V gene, CDR1 is WSHSY and CDR2 is SAAADI. The chain carries TRBV10-2 and TRBJ2-1; the match to TRBD1 covers 12 bases. The source is a woman under 30 in good health and CMV-seropositive. The sequenced sample consisted of PBMCs. CDR3 region: CASSASWGTGGDFGQFF. Here the CDR3 DNA reads TGCGCCAGCAGCGCCTCGTGGGGGACAGGGGGCGATTTTGGGCAGTTCTTC.